These T cell receptor beta chains were read from a single sample in a study of radiation and T cells in renal cell carcinoma. Sequenced by immunoSEQ multiplex PCR; TCRdb stores in-frame clones only, minus some. The sample holds fewer than 200,000 clones, roughly 90% seen once. Material: blood, obtained from a patient whose treatment included radiotherapy and nephrectomy. These receptors were taken from a woman aged 45 to 65 with renal cell carcinoma. The conserved cysteine and the conserved F or W are not part of the CDR3 here. Each record gives: J gene, V gene, CDR3 protein.

J: TRBJ1-2; V: TRBV6-6; CDR3: ASSYLGTGNYGYT
J: TRBJ2-1; V: TRBV5-5; CDR3: ASSLRSGGARAYNEQF
J: TRBJ2-2; V: TRBV7-9; CDR3: ASEGKLLTGELF
J: TRBJ2-7; V: TRBV11-2; CDR3: ASSLGAVSSYEQY
J: TRBJ2-1; V: TRBV1; CDR3: TSSQVKTSGGFSYNEQF
J: TRBJ2-1; V: TRBV6-6; CDR3: ASSYSEWEQF
J: TRBJ1-1; V: TRBV7-2; CDR3: ASSAWGAGTEAF
J: TRBJ2-7; V: TRBV7-9; CDR3: ASSFYETDPWEQY
J: TRBJ2-4; V: TRBV2; CDR3: ASSEGQRKRIQY
J: TRBJ1-2; V: TRBV5-1; CDR3: ASSLGDRDGYT